What follows are 20 T cell receptor beta chains derived from one specimen sequenced in a study of T cell changes during pregnancy in multiple sclerosis. This table comes from immunoSEQ multiplex PCR, and its TCRdb copy is limited to in-frame clones, with some not included. The table has tens of thousands of clones, roughly 90% seen once. The material was peripheral blood, obtained in the second trimester of pregnancy. Receptors originate from a female donor with multiple sclerosis, enrolled in a pregnancy study.

V and J are TRBV30 and TRBJ1-2, with 7 bases aligning to TRBD1. V shed 4 bases, J shed 4 bases, and the junction held 9 bases outside the gene matches. CDR3 size: 14 residues. Germline-derived CDR1 and CDR2 are GTSNPN and SVGIG (reference sequence). The CDR3 DNA reads TGTGCCTGGACAGTGACCAGGGGGAGCTATGGCTACACCTTC. Translation gives CAWTVTRGSYGYTF.

This clone was picked up one time. This chain joins TRBV5-1 and TRBJ2-5, with TRBD1 identical over 8 bases. The CDR3 consists of 14 residues. V dropped 1 base and J dropped 5; count of bases not matched to a gene: 4. Germline V lookup: CDR1 SGHRS, CDR2 YFSETQ. CDR3 in amino acids: CASSLRQGTETQYF. CDR3 DNA: TGCGCCAGCAGCTTGCGACAGGGGACGGAGACCCAGTACTTC. The complete variable domain, with remaining parts taken from reference TRBV5-1 and TRBJ2-5, reads KAGVTQTPRYLIKTRGQQVTLSCSPISGHRSVSWYQQTPGQGLQFLFEYFSETQRNKGNFPGRFSGRQFSNSRSEMNVSTLELGDSALYLCASSLRQGTETQYFGPGTRLLVL.

The rearrangement joins TRBV19 to TRBJ2-3; D is possibly TRBD2 (5 bases). The CDR3 has 15 amino acids. With 3 bases removed from V and 3 bases from J, the gap between germline ends came to 13 bases. Germline V gene data show CDR1 as LNHDA and CDR2 as SQIVND (reference sequence). The CDR3 loop reads CASSIGLWRTDTQYF. As DNA, the CDR3 is TGTGCCAGTAGTATCGGGCTGTGGAGGACAGATACGCAGTATTTT.

The chain links TRBV27 to TRBJ1-1; D remains unclear. Germline V lookup: CDR1 MNHEY, CDR2 SMNVEV (reference sequence). V lost 2 bases, J lost 1 base, and 5 bases lay in between. This CDR3 has 13 residues. CDR3 in DNA: TGTGCCAGCAGTTTAAAAGCGAACACTGAAGCTTTCTTT. Translating gives CASSLKANTEAFF.

V and J are TRBV4-3 and TRBJ2-3; D may be TRBD2 (6 bases). The length of the CDR3 is 16 residues. Germline values: CDR1 LGHNA, CDR2 YSLEER. V was shortened by 5 bases and J by 3 bases, with 18 bases between the two germline ends. CDR3 region: CASSYNTGGRTDTQYF. CDR3 DNA: TGCGCCAGCAGCTATAATACTGGGGGGAGAACAGATACGCAGTATTTT.

J is TRBJ2-5 and V is TRBV6-5; TRBD1 agrees at 10 bases. Germline trimming cut 0 bases from V and 12 bases from J; bases unmatched to any gene: 7. Germline assignment: CDR1 MNHEY and CDR2 SVGAGI. The length of the CDR3 is 14 residues. CDR3 DNA sequence: TGTGCCAGCAGTTACTCGACTGCGGGGACAGGGGAGTACTTC. It specifies CASSYSTAGTGEYF.

This chain connects TRBV30 to TRBJ1-2; TRBD1 matches 8 bases. This CDR3 is 15 amino acids long. Germline assignment: CDR1 GTSNPN and CDR2 SVGIG (reference sequence). Trimming removed 4 bases from V and 3 bases from J; junction bases left unmatched: 10. The CDR3 loop is CAWNKRRGQDYGYTF. In nucleotides, the CDR3 is TGTGCCTGGAACAAACGCAGGGGGCAAGACTATGGCTACACCTTC. The variable domain in full, completed from reference TRBV30 and TRBJ1-2, reads SQTIHQWPATLVQPVGSPLSLECTVEGTSNPNLYWYRQAAGRGLQLLFYSVGIGQISSEVPQNLSASRPQDRQFILSSKKLLLSDSGFYLCAWNKRRGQDYGYTFGSGTRLTVV.

In its sample, this clone ranks as medium-sized (0.01 to 0.1%). The chain joins TRBV7-9 to TRBJ1-5, with 8 bases matching TRBD1. Trimming at V came to 5 bases and at J to 5 bases, leaving 8 bases not matched to a gene. The germline V gene encodes CDR1 SEHNR and CDR2 FQNEAQ (reference sequence). The CDR3 is made up of 15 amino acids. The CDR3 nucleotides read TGTGCCAGCAGCCCGACAGGGGCCGGGGATCAGCCCCAGCATTTT. Encoded protein: CASSPTGAGDQPQHF.

The chain is built from TRBV9 and TRBJ2-7; weak D call: TRBD1 (6 bases). This CDR3 is built from 14 residues. V dropped 4 bases and J dropped 1 base, with 12 bases sitting between them. Germline CDR1 SGDLS, CDR2 YYNGEE. The chain's CDR3 is CASSLTGSSYEQYF. CDR3 in DNA: TGTGCCAGCAGCTTGACAGGAAGTTCCTACGAGCAGTACTTC.

The chain combines TRBV27 with TRBJ2-1; perhaps TRBD2 as D (6 bases). V was clipped by 3 bases and J by 5 bases, with 11 bases between them. Germline V gene lookup returns CDR1 MNHEY and CDR2 SMNVEV (reference sequence). The CDR3 loop spans 14 amino acids. The CDR3 region has the DNA TGTGCCAGCAGTTTCGTAGCGGTTGACAATGAGCAGTTCTTC. This sequence encodes CASSFVAVDNEQFF.

This clone was observed once. V usage is TRBV4-1 and J usage is TRBJ2-4, with 11 bases identical to TRBD2. The germline V gene encodes CDR1 MGHRA and CDR2 YSYEKL. Trimming took 2 bases from V and 0 from J; bases not matched to a gene: 12. The CDR3 is 20 amino acids. The chain's CDR3 is CASSQFPSSGRVGAKNIQYF. The CDR3 nucleotides read TGCGCCAGCAGCCAATTCCCAAGTAGCGGGAGGGTAGGAGCCAAAAACATTCAGTACTTC.

The chain employs TRBV4-3 and TRBJ2-7; TRBD1 matches at 7 bases. The V segment lost 4 bases and the J segment 4 bases; nucleotides outside the gene matches: 7. The germline gives CDR1 LGHNA, CDR2 YSLEER. The CDR3 spans 14 residues. The chain's CDR3 is CASSPNRDSYEQYF. CDR3 bases: TGCGCCAGCAGCCCCAACCGGGACAGTTACGAGCAGTACTTC.

The sample holds one count of this clone. The V call is TRBV14, the J call TRBJ2-7; 8 bases map to TRBD2. Germline assignment: CDR1 SGHDN and CDR2 FVKESK. The J segment lost 3 bases and the V segment lost 6 bases, leaving 7 bases of the junction unmatched. The CDR3 contains 14 residues. CDR3 loop: CASRYSGENYEQYF. The CDR3 region has the DNA TGTGCCAGCAGGTATAGCGGGGAAAACTACGAGCAGTACTTC. Full variable domain (remainder filled in from reference TRBV14 and TRBJ2-7): EAGVTQFPSHSVIEKGQTVTLRCDPISGHDNLYWYRRVMGKEIKFLLHFVKESKQDESGMPNNRFLAERTGGTYSTLKVQPAELEDSGVYFCASRYSGENYEQYFGPGTRLTVT.

The gene calls are TRBV9 and TRBJ2-2; TRBD1 might be the D (5 bases). V lost 2 bases and J lost 7, with 9 bases in between. From germline, CDR1 is SGDLS and CDR2 YYNGEE. The CDR3 extends over 13 amino acids. CDR3 loop: CASSVDRFGELFF. The CDR3 coding sequence is TGTGCCAGCAGCGTCGACAGATTCGGGGAGCTGTTTTTT.

Worth noting for this clone: The sample carries other DNA sequences with the same CDR3. The rearrangement uses TRBV28 and TRBJ2-7, with TRBD2 matching over 10 bases. V trimming: 6 bases; J trimming: 1 base; junction bases outside the gene matches: 3. This CDR3 contains 14 residues. CDR1 is MDHEN and CDR2 is SYDVKM in the germline V gene. The CDR3 coding sequence is TGTGCCAGCAGCTTACTAGCGGGATCCTACGAGCAGTACTTC. Its protein is CASSLLAGSYEQYF. The variable domain in full, with the rest retrieved from reference TRBV28 and TRBJ2-7, is DVKVTQSSRYLVKRTGEKVFLECVQDMDHENMFWYRQDPGLGLRLIYFSYDVKMKEKGDIPEGYSVSREKKERFSLILESASTNQTSMYLCASSLLAGSYEQYFGPGTRLTVT.

This clone was seen a handful of times. The rearrangement links TRBV5-1 to TRBJ2-2, with D maybe TRBD1 (6 bases). Germline V gives CDR1 SGHRS, CDR2 YFSETQ. Trimming removed 4 bases from V and 5 bases from J, with 9 bases in between. The CDR3 runs 13 residues. CDR3 sequence: CASSPTGTGELFF. For the CDR3, the DNA is TGCGCCAGCAGCCCAACAGGGACCGGGGAGCTGTTTTTT.

J is TRBJ2-7 and V is TRBV27; 7 bases match TRBD1. CDR1 and CDR2 (germline): MNHEY, SMNVEV (reference sequence). The trim removed 5 bases at V and 3 bases at J, leaving 7 bases unmatched. This CDR3 has 14 residues. Here the CDR3 DNA reads TGTGCCAGCAGTCTCGGACAGGCTCTCTACGAGCAGTACTTC. It yields the protein CASSLGQALYEQYF.

The chain has TRBV29-1 and TRBJ1-2; 7 bases fit TRBD1. The length of the CDR3 is 15 residues. Germline V gene data show CDR1 as SQVTM and CDR2 as ANQGSEA. The CDR3 sequence: CGATGATNSGGGYTF. CDR3 DNA sequence: TGCGGGGCAACAGGGGCCACGAACTCTGGGGGTGGCTACACCTTC. The whole variable domain, filled in from reference TRBV29-1 and TRBJ1-2, reads SAVISQKPSRDICQRGTSLTIQCQVDSQVTMMFWYRQQPGQSLTLIATANQGSEATYESGFVIDKFPISRPNLTFSTLTVSNMSPEDSSIYLCGATGATNSGGGYTFGSGTRLTVV.

The chain has TRBV6-5 and TRBJ1-5; the D gene is possibly TRBD1 (5 bases). Germline-derived CDR1 and CDR2 are MNHEY and SVGAGI. The length of the CDR3 is 15 residues. Trimming took 6 bases from V and 0 from J, leaving 12 bases between them. CDR3 nucleotide sequence: TGTGCCAGCAGCAGGGCTCTGGATAGCAATCAGCCCCAGCATTTT. Amino acids: CASSRALDSNQPQHF.

This clone was seen once. The chain carries TRBV10-3 and TRBJ1-2; no firm D call. V lost 2 bases, J lost 6 bases, and 13 bases lay in between. Looked up from germline, CDR1 is ENHRY and CDR2 is SYGVKD. The CDR3 length is 14 residues. The CDR3 bases are TGTGCCATCAGTGAGAAGGTGGAGGGCGATGGCTACACCTTC. Its protein product is CAISEKVEGDGYTF.